One and the same sample provided the 17 T cell receptor beta chains below, sequenced in a study of blood T cell repertoires in COVID-19. The repertoire was sequenced with immunoSEQ multiplex PCR; TCRdb's copy has only in-frame clones and lacks some. The sample carries about 69,000 clones, roughly 85% recorded once. The sample consisted of peripheral blood. Receptors were obtained from a woman older than 75 with acute or convalescent COVID-19.

The DNA for the CDR3 is TGTGCAAGTCGCCAACGCCTCCCACCTGGGTGGGACAGGGGCAATGAGCAGTTCTTC. Translating gives CASRQRLPPGWDRGNEQFF. The V gene is TRBV12-2, the J gene TRBJ2-1; the D segment call TRBD1 is taken from the table without a DNA check. TRBV12-2 is labeled a pseudogene. The CDR3 covers 19 residues.

The chain combines TRBV11-2 with TRBJ2-2, with D hard to call. Germline CDR1 SGHAT, CDR2 FQNNGV. Trimming took 0 bases from V and 2 from J, leaving 10 bases between them. The CDR3 runs to 16 residues. The CDR3 DNA reads as TGTGCCAGCAGCTTAGATTTACGGGTAAACACCGGGGAGCTGTTTTTT. It specifies CASSLDLRVNTGELFF.

V is TRBV19 and J is TRBJ1-1; 7 positions match TRBD1. V was clipped by 4 bases and J by 4 bases; unmatched bases: 9. This CDR3 spans 15 amino acids. Germline-derived CDR1 and CDR2 are LNHDA and SQIVND (reference sequence). In DNA form, the CDR3 reads TGTGCCAGTAGTACCGTCAGGGGGAGTCGCACTGAAGCTTTCTTT. Translation: CASSTVRGSRTEAFF.

This chain uses TRBV5-1 with TRBJ2-6, with 10 bases fitting TRBD1. This CDR3 comprises 17 residues. The V segment lost 0 bases and the J segment 4 bases; nucleotides outside the gene matches: 4. Germline loops: CDR1 SGHRS, CDR2 YFSETQ. The DNA for the CDR3 is TGCGCCAGCAGCTTGGGCGGGACAGGGGCCGGGGCCAACGTCCTGACTTTC. It translates to CASSLGGTGAGANVLTF. Supplemented by reference TRBV5-1 and TRBJ2-6, the full variable domain reads KAGVTQTPRYLIKTRGQQVTLSCSPISGHRSVSWYQQTPGQGLQFLFEYFSETQRNKGNFPGRFSGRQFSNSRSEMNVSTLELGDSALYLCASSLGGTGAGANVLTFGAGSRLTVL.

The J gene is TRBJ1-1, the V gene TRBV7-9; the match to TRBD1 covers 10 bases. In germline, CDR1 is SEHNR, CDR2 FQNEAQ (reference sequence). The CDR3 is 16 amino acids. The V segment lost 3 bases and the J segment 4 bases; nucleotides outside the gene matches: 8. CDR3 sequence: CASSFGDRGRITEAFF. The CDR3 DNA is TGTGCCAGCAGCTTCGGAGACAGGGGGCGCATCACTGAAGCTTTCTTT. Drawing the rest from reference TRBV7-9 and TRBJ1-1, the complete variable domain is DTGVSQNPRHKITKRGQNVTFRCDPISEHNRLYWYRQTLGQGPEFLTYFQNEAQLEKSRLLSDRFSAERPKGSFSTLEIQRTEQGDSAMYLCASSFGDRGRITEAFFGQGTRLTVV.

This chain connects TRBV11-2 to TRBJ1-3; D possibly corresponds to TRBD1 (5 bases). The length of the CDR3 is 16 residues. Deletions cut 0 bases from V and 2 bases from J, with 11 bases between. Germline V gives CDR1 SGHAT, CDR2 FQNNGV. This CDR3 is CASSLDLTVPGNTIYF. Here the CDR3 DNA reads TGTGCCAGCAGCTTAGATTTGACAGTCCCTGGAAACACCATATATTTT.

Only one count was recorded for this clone. The rearrangement joins TRBV5-6 to TRBJ1-5; 9 bases map to TRBD1. Germline V gives CDR1 SGHDT, CDR2 YYEEEE. Trimming took 2 bases from V and 3 from J; bases not matched to a gene: 6. CDR3 length: 16 residues. CDR3 residues: CASSFTGGTINQPQHF. Here the CDR3 DNA reads TGTGCCAGCAGCTTTACAGGGGGCACTATCAATCAGCCCCAGCATTTT. The variable domain in full, completed from reference TRBV5-6 and TRBJ1-5, reads DAGVTQSPTHLIKTRGQQVTLRCSPKSGHDTVSWYQQALGQGPQFIFQYYEEEERQRGNFPDRFSGHQFPNYSSELNVNALLLGDSALYLCASSFTGGTINQPQHFGDGTRLSIL.

The chain combines TRBV6-1 with TRBJ2-4, with D possibly being TRBD2 (5 bases). Trimming stripped 0 bases from V and 10 bases from J, with 13 bases between. This CDR3 contains 14 residues. Looked up from germline, CDR1 is MNHNS and CDR2 is SASEGT. The CDR3 nucleotides read TGTGCCAGCAGTGAAGCTCGAGGCGGGCAGATTCAGTACTTC. Its translation: CASSEARGGQIQYF.

This sequence joins TRBV5-1 and TRBJ1-5; 9 positions match TRBD1. Germline V gives CDR1 SGHRS, CDR2 YFSETQ. Trimming removed 4 bases from V and 5 bases from J; junction bases left unmatched: 10. The CDR3 is made up of 16 amino acids. The CDR3 here is CASSRGDRGLDQPQHF. Written as DNA, the CDR3 is TGCGCCAGCAGCCGGGGCGACAGGGGGTTGGATCAGCCCCAGCATTTT. Full variable domain (outside the CDR3, taken from reference TRBV5-1 and TRBJ1-5): KAGVTQTPRYLIKTRGQQVTLSCSPISGHRSVSWYQQTPGQGLQFLFEYFSETQRNKGNFPGRFSGRQFSNSRSEMNVSTLELGDSALYLCASSRGDRGLDQPQHFGDGTRLSIL.

This clone was counted once. The rearrangement links TRBV11-2 to TRBJ2-1, with TRBD2 matching over 9 bases. Germline V gene lookup returns CDR1 SGHAT and CDR2 FQNNGV. The CDR3 sequence is 15 residues long. V shed 4 bases and J 8 bases; nucleotides not matched to a gene: 9. CDR3 bases: TGTGCCAGCAGCTCCCCGGCGGGGGGGATTCATGAGCAGTTCTTC. Its protein is CASSSPAGGIHEQFF. Based on the CDR3 plus reference TRBV11-2 and TRBJ2-1, the full variable domain is EAGVAQSPRYKIIEKRQSVAFWCNPISGHATLYWYQQILGQGPKLLIQFQNNGVVDDSQLPKDRFSAERLKGVDSTLKIQPAKLEDSAVYLCASSSPAGGIHEQFFGPGTRLTVL.

V gene TRBV3-1 (or the pseudogene TRBV3-2) combines with J gene TRBJ2-1; 9 nucleotides agree with TRBD2. The trim removed 9 bases at V and 6 bases at J, leaving 9 bases unmatched. CDR3 length: 14 residues. Germline V gene lookup returns CDR1 LGHDT and CDR2 YNNKEL (reference sequence). DNA for the CDR3: TGTGCCAGTGGGGCTAGCGGGGCCTTCAATGAGCAGTTCTTC. Its protein is CASGASGAFNEQFF.

The gene calls are TRBV5-1 and TRBJ2-3, with 7 positions matching TRBD1. Germline V lookup: CDR1 SGHRS, CDR2 YFSETQ. V lost 0 bases, J lost 4 bases, and 2 bases stayed unmatched. The CDR3 sequence is 14 residues long. The CDR3 DNA reads TGCGCCAGCAGCTTGGATACAGGGGCAGATACGCAGTATTTT. Its protein product is CASSLDTGADTQYF.

The J gene is TRBJ2-3, the V gene TRBV6-4, with D maybe TRBD2 (6 bases). CDR1 and CDR2 (germline): MRHNA, SNTAGT. The CDR3 sequence is 14 residues long. With 4 bases removed from V and 4 bases from J, the gap between germline ends came to 12 bases. The CDR3 nucleotides are TGTGCCAGCAGTGCGGGACTTCAATCAGATACGCAGTATTTT. Translated, it gives CASSAGLQSDTQYF.

This sequence joins TRBV4-1 and TRBJ2-4, with 8 bases fitting TRBD1. V was pared by 0 bases and J by 2 bases, with 9 bases of the junction left unmatched. The CDR3 consists of 18 residues. Germline lookup yields CDR1 MGHRA and CDR2 YSYEKL. The CDR3 loop is CASSQDPRGQVTKNIQYF. In DNA, the CDR3 is TGCGCCAGCAGCCAAGATCCCCGGGGACAGGTCACCAAAAACATTCAGTACTTC.

This chain links TRBV4-1 with TRBJ1-2, with D maybe TRBD1 (5 bases). Germline V lookup: CDR1 MGHRA, CDR2 YSYEKL. The CDR3 runs 16 residues. With 2 bases removed from V and 2 bases from J, the gap between germline ends came to 15 bases. CDR3 residues: CASSQMVRNRNYGYTF. The CDR3 DNA reads TGCGCCAGCAGCCAAATGGTCCGAAACAGGAACTATGGCTACACCTTC.

This chain uses TRBV6-5 with TRBJ1-2; tentatively, D is TRBD1 (5 bases). With 3 bases removed from V and 6 bases from J, the gap between germline ends came to 14 bases. This CDR3 spans 14 amino acids. In germline, CDR1 is MNHEY, CDR2 SVGAGI. CDR3 in DNA: TGTGCCAGCAGTTATACTCTCAGGGAGGATGGCTACACCTTC. Translating it yields CASSYTLREDGYTF.

In nucleotides, the CDR3 is TGTGCCAGCGGCAAACTAGCGGGGGGGCAAAATGAGCAGTTCTTC. It translates to CASGKLAGGQNEQFF. J is TRBJ2-1 and V is TRBV6-6, with 13 bases lining up with TRBD2. V dropped 8 bases and J dropped 7; count of bases not matched to a gene: 8. The germline V gene encodes CDR1 MNHNY and CDR2 SVGAGI (reference sequence). The CDR3 has 15 amino acids.